This TCR beta chain originates from a study of CD8 T cells in ankylosing spondylitis. Molecular-barcoded quantitative 5'-RACE produced these TCR beta libraries. A single record per CDR3 protein comes from TCRdb applying MiXCR to the 5' RACE reads. The data show around 250,000 distinct CDR3 sequences, about 10% seen once. This clonotype has a count of ten or more. Its antigen is not known. Study-level results: Enrichment of disease-linked clones was reportedly significant in matched ankylosing spondylitis synovial fluid.

The CDR3 loop spans 12 amino acids. Trimming removed 6 bases from V and 5 bases from J, with 10 bases in between. Looked up from germline, CDR1 is MNHEY and CDR2 is SVGAGI. The TCR originated in a male donor with ankylosing spondylitis or in good health (not recorded which). J is TRBJ1-1 and V is TRBV6-5; no definite D call. The sample taken for sequencing was blood, either unsorted or a sorted T cell fraction (not recorded which). CDR3 sequence: CASSRVGTEAFF. CDR3 in DNA: TGTGCCAGCAGCCGTGTGGGTACTGAAGCTTTCTTT.